Reported below is one T cell receptor (beta chain). Its target is not known. The donors, all of them Caucasian adults, lived in Nashville, Tennessee. Replicate PCRs run on unsorted PBMC used 300 ng DNA, which was approximately 30,000 T cell genomes. Sequencing used immunoSEQ multiplex PCR; TCRdb keeps in-frame clones, though not all of them. This sample yields roughly 490,000 clones, of which around 78% are seen a single time; about an eighth belongs to the top ten. The sample comes from a study of shared clonotypes between healthy human individuals. Study-wide points: Deeper or shallower sequencing was expected to change how clonotypes are shared among donors.

Trimming took off 2 bases at V and 4 bases at J, with 5 bases between the two ends. CDR3 length: 11 amino acids. Germline CDR1 is GTSNPN and CDR2 is SVGIG (reference sequence). The sequencing input was PBMCs. This TCR came from a woman aged 40 to 50 in good health. Some clones in this sample may be carry-over from other donors' samples. The chain uses TRBV30 and TRBJ1-2; D not certain. The CDR3 sequence: CAWSLLYGYTF. CDR3 DNA: TGTGCCTGGAGTCTCCTCTATGGCTACACCTTC.